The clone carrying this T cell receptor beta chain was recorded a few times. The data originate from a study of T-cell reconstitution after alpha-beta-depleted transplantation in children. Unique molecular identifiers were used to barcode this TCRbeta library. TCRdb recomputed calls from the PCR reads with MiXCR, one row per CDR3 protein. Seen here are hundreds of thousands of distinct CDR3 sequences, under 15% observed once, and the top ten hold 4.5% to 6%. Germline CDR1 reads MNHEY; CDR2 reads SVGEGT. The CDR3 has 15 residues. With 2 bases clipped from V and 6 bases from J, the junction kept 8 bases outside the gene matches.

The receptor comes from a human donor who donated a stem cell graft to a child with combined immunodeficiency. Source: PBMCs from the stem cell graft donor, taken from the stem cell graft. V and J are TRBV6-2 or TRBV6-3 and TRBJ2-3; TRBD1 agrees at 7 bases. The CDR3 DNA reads TGTGCCAGCAGTTACAGGGGGCAAAATGGCGATACGCAGTATTTT. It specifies CASSYRGQNGDTQYF.